These 32 T cell receptor beta chains were sequenced from one sample in a study of blood T cell repertoires in COVID-19. Sequenced by immunoSEQ multiplex PCR; TCRdb stores in-frame clones only, minus some. The data show 88,000 or so clones, 80% to 90% seen once. Sequenced material: peripheral blood. These receptors were obtained from a man aged 60 to 69 with acute or convalescent COVID-19.

V is TRBV29-1 and J is TRBJ2-1, with D hard to call. The CDR3 runs 10 residues. CDR1 is SQVTM, CDR2 ANQGSEA, per germline. The ends were cut back, 5 bases at V and 7 bases at J, with 6 bases in the middle. CDR3 sequence reads: CSVLENEQFF. The CDR3, as DNA: TGCAGCGTTTTAGAGAATGAGCAGTTCTTC.

This clone was observed a single time. The V gene is TRBV11-1, the J gene TRBJ2-2; D perhaps matches TRBD1 (5 bases). The CDR3 has 15 residues. Germline V lookup: CDR1 SGHAT, CDR2 FQDESV (reference sequence). The V end lost 2 bases, the J end lost 1 base, and 8 bases lay between the germline ends. The CDR3: CASSLSRENTGELFF. CDR3 nucleotides: TGTGCCAGCAGCTTAAGCAGGGAGAACACCGGGGAGCTGTTTTTT. Supplemented by reference TRBV11-1 and TRBJ2-2, the full variable domain reads EAEVAQSPRYKITEKSQAVAFWCDPISGHATLYWYRQILGQGPELLVQFQDESVVDDSQLPKDRFSAERLKGVDSTLKIQPAELGDSAMYLCASSLSRENTGELFFGEGSRLTVL.

This clone was seen just once. The chain recombines TRBV6-5 with TRBJ1-1; the D gene is possibly TRBD1 (5 bases). This CDR3 spans 13 amino acids. Deletions cut 6 bases from V and 2 bases from J, with 10 bases between. CDR1 is MNHEY and CDR2 is SVGAGI in the germline V gene. The CDR3 sequence: CASRIQVNTEAFF. The CDR3 region has the DNA TGTGCCAGCAGAATACAGGTAAACACTGAAGCTTTCTTT.

This clone was counted between two and nine times. V gene TRBV11-2 combines with J gene TRBJ2-7; TRBD1 might be the D (6 bases). CDR3 size: 14 residues. CDR1 is SGHAT, CDR2 FQNNGV, per germline. The V end lost 2 bases, the J end lost 5 bases, and 13 bases lay between the germline ends. CDR3 residues: CASSLFSRDNEQYF. CDR3 DNA sequence: TGTGCCAGCAGCTTATTCTCCAGGGACAACGAGCAGTACTTC.

The chain recombines TRBV11-2 with TRBJ1-1, with 7 positions matching TRBD1. The CDR3 spans 16 residues. V trimming: 4 bases; J trimming: 4 bases; junction bases outside the gene matches: 12. Looked up from germline, CDR1 is SGHAT and CDR2 is FQNNGV. In nucleotides, the CDR3 is TGTGCCAGCAGCTCCATAGACAGGGTCGTTGGCACTGAAGCTTTCTTT. Its protein is CASSSIDRVVGTEAFF.

This chain uses TRBV5-1 with TRBJ2-1, with TRBD1 identical over 10 bases. Germline-derived CDR1 and CDR2 are SGHRS and YFSETQ. With V trimmed by 4 bases and J by 5 bases, 6 bases remained unmatched. The CDR3 is 15 residues long. This CDR3 reads CASSLSGQGNNEQFF. The DNA of the CDR3 is TGCGCCAGCAGCCTTTCGGGACAGGGGAACAATGAGCAGTTCTTC.

This clone is a singleton in its sample. The chain combines TRBV7-6 with TRBJ1-6; D unresolved. CDR3 size: 17 residues. Germline V gives CDR1 SGHVS, CDR2 FNYEAQ. V was pared by 5 bases and J by 6 bases, with 20 bases between. CDR3 loop: CASSVTVPSSSNSPLHF. In DNA, the CDR3 is TGTGCCAGCAGCGTAACAGTACCCTCCTCTTCTAATTCACCCCTCCACTTT.

The J gene is TRBJ1-2, the V gene TRBV10-3; D uncertain. V was cut by 0 bases and J by 5 bases, with 7 bases left in between. In germline, CDR1 is ENHRY, CDR2 SYGVKD. The length of the CDR3 is 13 residues. The CDR3 sequence: CAISESLMYGYTF. DNA of the CDR3: TGTGCCATCAGTGAGTCTTTAATGTATGGCTACACCTTC.

The V gene is TRBV20-1, the J gene TRBJ1-5, with no clear D. CDR3 size: 14 residues. V dropped 3 bases and J dropped 4 bases, with 13 bases sitting between them. Germline V CDR1 and CDR2: DFQATT, SNEGSKA (reference sequence). CDR3 amino acids: CSASALSGNQPQHF. Written as DNA, the CDR3 is TGCAGTGCTAGTGCCTTGTCGGGAAATCAGCCCCAGCATTTT.

This clone showed up just once. V gene TRBV20-1 combines with J gene TRBJ1-2, with D possibly matching TRBD1 (5 bases). This CDR3 has 12 amino acids. V lost 3 bases, J lost 7 bases, and 12 bases lay in between. Germline lookup yields CDR1 DFQATT and CDR2 SNEGSKA (reference sequence). The CDR3 loop is CSASRGNSGYTF. DNA for the CDR3: TGCAGTGCTAGTAGGGGTAATAGTGGCTACACCTTC.

The rearrangement links TRBV19 to TRBJ2-1; D possibly corresponds to TRBD2 (6 bases). The V gene lost 5 bases and the J gene lost 5 bases, with 13 bases spanning the gap. Germline V gene data show CDR1 as LNHDA and CDR2 as SQIVND (reference sequence). The CDR3 sequence is 14 residues long. CDR3 loop: CASSVTRIHNEQFF. Written as DNA, the CDR3 is TGTGCCAGTAGTGTGACTAGGATCCACAATGAGCAGTTCTTC.

This chain links TRBV18 with TRBJ1-1; 9 bases line up with TRBD1. This CDR3 spans 14 amino acids. The J segment lost 10 bases and the V segment lost 8 bases, leaving 14 bases of the junction unmatched. The germline CDR1 and CDR2 sequences are KGHSH and LQKENI. CDR3: CASRTDRGFGGAFF. DNA for the CDR3: TGTGCCAGCAGAACCGACAGGGGGTTTGGGGGAGCTTTCTTT.

This chain uses TRBV19 with TRBJ2-1; 8 bases line up with TRBD2. With V trimmed by 4 bases and J by 9 bases, 8 bases remained unmatched. Per the germline V gene, CDR1 is LNHDA and CDR2 is SQIVND (reference sequence). The length of the CDR3 is 14 residues. CDR3 bases: TGTGCCAGTAGTACCGGGGGGGCCAGGCTTGAGCAGTTCTTC. It yields the protein CASSTGGARLEQFF. Complete variable domain (other parts from reference TRBV19 and TRBJ2-1): DGGITQSPKYLFRKEGQNVTLSCEQNLNHDAMYWYRQDPGQGLRLIYYSQIVNDFQKGDIAEGYSVSREKKESFPLTVTSAQKNPTAFYLCASSTGGARLEQFFGPGTRLTVL.

This clone showed up just a few times. V and J are TRBV2 and TRBJ2-1; a possible D gene is TRBD2 (7 bases). CDR3 length: 16 residues. CDR1 SNHLY and CDR2 FYNNEI come from the germline V gene. Trimming pared 0 bases from V and 7 bases from J, leaving 16 bases between. The CDR3 is CASSEALGGGKNEQFF. CDR3 sequence (DNA): TGTGCCAGCAGTGAAGCGCTGGGCGGGGGCAAGAATGAGCAGTTCTTC.

This clone was observed a single time. The rearrangement links TRBV27 to TRBJ1-2; 8 bases agree with TRBD1. Germline V lookup: CDR1 MNHEY, CDR2 SMNVEV (reference sequence). The CDR3 sequence is 13 residues long. V was pared by 6 bases and J by 7 bases, with 7 bases of the junction left unmatched. CDR3 protein: CASSPDRGTGYTF. The CDR3 DNA reads TGTGCCAGCAGCCCTGACAGGGGCACTGGCTACACCTTC.

V is TRBV5-1 and J is TRBJ1-2; D might be TRBD1 (5 bases). The CDR3 runs to 14 residues. CDR1 SGHRS and CDR2 YFSETQ come from the germline V gene. Trimming stripped 0 bases from V and 7 bases from J, with 13 bases between. This chain's CDR3 is CASSLGQPRGGYTF. CDR3 nucleotide sequence: TGCGCCAGCAGCTTGGGACAGCCCAGAGGTGGCTACACCTTC.

The rearrangement uses TRBV11-2 and TRBJ2-7; 7 nucleotides line up with TRBD1. CDR1 and CDR2 from the germline V gene are SGHAT and FQNNGV. After removal of 1 base from V and 4 bases from J, the junction contained 7 bases not matched to a gene. CDR3 length equals 15 residues. CDR3 sequence (DNA): TGTGCCAGCAGCTTAGCTTCCGGACAGGCTTACGAGCAGTACTTC. This codes for CASSLASGQAYEQYF.

V and J are TRBV5-1 and TRBJ1-5, with a weak D call TRBD1 (5 bases). Germline loops: CDR1 SGHRS, CDR2 YFSETQ. CDR3 size: 15 residues. With 4 bases removed from V and 4 bases from J, the gap between germline ends came to 15 bases. The DNA of the CDR3 is TGCGCCAGCAGCCGGGCCGGGGGGTTGAATCAGCCCCAGCATTTT. This translates into CASSRAGGLNQPQHF. Drawing the rest from reference TRBV5-1 and TRBJ1-5, the complete variable domain is KAGVTQTPRYLIKTRGQQVTLSCSPISGHRSVSWYQQTPGQGLQFLFEYFSETQRNKGNFPGRFSGRQFSNSRSEMNVSTLELGDSALYLCASSRAGGLNQPQHFGDGTRLSIL.

The V and J genes are TRBV5-1 and TRBJ2-1; 8 bases are a match to TRBD2. This CDR3 has 17 residues. Per germline, CDR1 SGHRS and CDR2 YFSETQ. The V segment lost 1 base and the J segment 3 bases; nucleotides outside the gene matches: 9. CDR3 nucleotide sequence: TGCGCCAGCAGCTTGCAATCAGCGGGAGTTGGCTACAATGAGCAGTTCTTC. Its translation: CASSLQSAGVGYNEQFF.

The CDR3: CSVRGRENQPQHF. Written as DNA, the CDR3 is TGCAGCGTCCGAGGGAGGGAGAATCAGCCCCAGCATTTT. V usage is TRBV29-1 and J usage is TRBJ1-5; D is unresolved. This CDR3 has 13 amino acids. Germline V gene data show CDR1 as SQVTM and CDR2 as ANQGSEA. Between the trimmed V and J ends, which lost 6 bases and 4 bases, there was a span of 13 bases.

This clone was seen just once. The chain employs TRBV3-1 (or the pseudogene TRBV3-2) and TRBJ1-1; D unresolved. Germline CDR1 is LGHDT and CDR2 is YNNKEL (reference sequence). CDR3 length equals 13 residues. V was shortened by 4 bases and J by 6 bases, with 12 bases between the two germline ends. CDR3 in DNA: TGTGCCAGCAGCCGAGGAACCGCCCCTGAAGCTTTCTTT. It encodes CASSRGTAPEAFF.

The rearrangement joins TRBV6-5 to TRBJ1-2, with 10 bases matching TRBD1. Per germline, CDR1 MNHEY and CDR2 SVGAGI. The CDR3 consists of 14 residues. Trimming removed 0 bases from V and 8 bases from J; junction bases left unmatched: 3. This chain's CDR3 is CASSYSGDRGGYTF. Here the CDR3 DNA reads TGTGCCAGCAGTTACTCTGGGGACAGGGGCGGCTACACCTTC.

The chain is built from TRBV6-5 and TRBJ1-4, with 7 nucleotides matching TRBD1. This CDR3 is built from 14 residues. The ends lost 0 bases at V and 5 bases at J; junction bases unmatched: 0. Germline-derived CDR1 and CDR2 are MNHEY and SVGAGI. DNA of the CDR3: TGTGCCAGCAGTTACTCAGGGGGCAATGAAAAACTGTTTTTT. It codes for CASSYSGGNEKLFF.

A single count supports this clone. The chain has TRBV5-1 and TRBJ2-7, with 9 bases lining up with TRBD1. This CDR3 has 15 amino acids. Germline V gene lookup returns CDR1 SGHRS and CDR2 YFSETQ. V lost 4 bases to trimming and J lost 5 bases; unmatched junction nucleotides: 10. CDR3 DNA sequence: TGCGCCAGCAGCCCAACCGGGACAGGGCTGGACGAGCAGTACTTC. It yields the protein CASSPTGTGLDEQYF. Looking up the rest from reference TRBV5-1 and TRBJ2-7 gives the full variable domain: KAGVTQTPRYLIKTRGQQVTLSCSPISGHRSVSWYQQTPGQGLQFLFEYFSETQRNKGNFPGRFSGRQFSNSRSEMNVSTLELGDSALYLCASSPTGTGLDEQYFGPGTRLTVT.

V is TRBV19 and J is TRBJ2-2; unclear D gene. The V end lost 6 bases, the J end lost 9 bases, and 17 bases lay between the germline ends. The CDR3 runs 14 residues. Germline assignment: CDR1 LNHDA and CDR2 SQIVND (reference sequence). CDR3: CASRFGAIYRELFF. Here the CDR3 DNA reads TGTGCCAGTAGATTCGGTGCTATCTATCGGGAGCTGTTTTTT.

This clone showed up just once. The gene calls are TRBV9 and TRBJ2-3; the D gene is possibly TRBD2 (6 bases). V was shortened by 2 bases and J by 4 bases, with 14 bases between the two germline ends. Germline CDR1 reads SGDLS; CDR2 reads YYNGEE. The CDR3 spans 15 residues. CDR3 in amino acids: CASSVTSSRADTQYF. As DNA, the CDR3 is TGTGCCAGCAGCGTTACTAGCAGTCGAGCAGATACGCAGTATTTT.

The J gene is TRBJ1-4, the V gene TRBV2, with 7 nucleotides matching TRBD1. The CDR3 contains 14 residues. With 9 bases clipped from V and 5 bases from J, the junction kept 9 bases outside the gene matches. Germline CDR1 SNHLY, CDR2 FYNNEI. The CDR3 DNA sequence: TGTGCCAGAGGGTCGACAGGGTCAAATGAAAAACTGTTTTTT. Amino acid sequence: CARGSTGSNEKLFF. Filled out from reference TRBV2 and TRBJ1-4, the complete variable domain reads EPEVTQTPSHQVTQMGQEVILRCVPISNHLYFYWYRQILGQKVEFLVSFYNNEISEKSEIFDDQFSVERPDGSNFTLKIRSTKLEDSAMYFCARGSTGSNEKLFFGSGTQLSVL.

The chain employs TRBV11-2 and TRBJ2-6; no clear D gene. Germline V CDR1 and CDR2: SGHAT, FQNNGV. There are 13 residues in the CDR3. V was shortened by 3 bases and J by 3 bases, with 3 bases between the two germline ends. The CDR3 region has the DNA TGTGCCAGCAGCTTCAGTGGGGCCAACGTCCTGACTTTC. Residues: CASSFSGANVLTF.

J is TRBJ2-7 and V is TRBV7-9; 7 bases align to TRBD2. CDR1 is SEHNR, CDR2 FQNEAQ, per germline (reference sequence). The CDR3 extends over 17 amino acids. The V and J ends lost 3 bases and 6 bases, in that order; junction bases with no gene match: 17. The CDR3 spells CASSFPTGTTPGVEQYF. CDR3 DNA sequence: TGTGCCAGCAGCTTCCCCACCGGGACTACTCCTGGGGTCGAGCAGTACTTC. Drawing the rest from reference TRBV7-9 and TRBJ2-7, the complete variable domain is DTGVSQNPRHKITKRGQNVTFRCDPISEHNRLYWYRQTLGQGPEFLTYFQNEAQLEKSRLLSDRFSAERPKGSFSTLEIQRTEQGDSAMYLCASSFPTGTTPGVEQYFGPGTRLTVT.

This clone was seen a handful of times. The chain couples TRBV6-5 to TRBJ2-2, with 7 bases that match TRBD2. V shed 8 bases and J 6 bases; nucleotides not matched to a gene: 12. Germline V CDR1 and CDR2: MNHEY, SVGAGI. There are 15 residues in the CDR3. The CDR3 loop reads CASLLGRVGSGELFF. The DNA of the CDR3 is TGTGCCAGCCTCCTTGGGAGGGTGGGTTCCGGGGAGCTGTTTTTT.

This chain uses TRBV11-2 with TRBJ2-4, with 14 nucleotides matching TRBD2. Germline CDR1 and CDR2: SGHAT and FQNNGV. V was pared by 5 bases and J by 8 bases, with 2 bases of the junction left unmatched. This CDR3 is built from 14 residues. The CDR3: CASSRTSGGYIQYF. Written as DNA, the CDR3 is TGTGCCAGCAGCCGGACTAGCGGGGGGTACATTCAGTACTTC. The full variable domain, with the rest looked up from reference TRBV11-2 and TRBJ2-4, is EAGVAQSPRYKIIEKRQSVAFWCNPISGHATLYWYQQILGQGPKLLIQFQNNGVVDDSQLPKDRFSAERLKGVDSTLKIQPAKLEDSAVYLCASSRTSGGYIQYFGAGTRLSVL.

Here the CDR3 DNA reads TGTGCCATCAGTGGGACAGCTCAGAACACTGAAGCTTTCTTT. This sequence encodes CAISGTAQNTEAFF. The rearrangement joins TRBV10-3 to TRBJ1-1; D might be TRBD1 (6 bases). The V end lost 4 bases, the J end lost 1 base, and 10 bases lay between the germline ends. This CDR3 spans 14 amino acids. CDR1 is ENHRY and CDR2 is SYGVKD in the germline V gene.